Below, 18 T cell receptor beta chains from the same sample are listed, as sequenced in a study of CD8 T cells in Susac syndrome. With random hexamers, about 0.45 to 1 ug RNA was reverse transcribed. TCRdb reprocessed the immunoSEQ multiplex PCR reads via MiXCR and lists one record per CDR3 protein. The data hold 250,000 to 300,000 distinct CDR3 sequences, with 85% observed a single time. Sample: CD8+ T cells from PBMCs. The receptors stem from a human donor with multiple sclerosis.

This clonotype appeared a few times. For the CDR3, the DNA is TGCAGTGCCCCGGGCGAGGGAGCGGTCCCCTACGAGCAGTACTTC. This sequence encodes CSAPGEGAVPYEQYF. V gene TRBV20-1 combines with J gene TRBJ2-7; D is perhaps TRBD2 (5 bases). With 6 bases removed from V and 2 bases from J, the gap between germline ends came to 20 bases. CDR1 and CDR2 (germline): DFQATT, SNEGSKA (reference sequence). The CDR3 length is 15 residues.

V is TRBV4-3 and J is TRBJ2-7; no definite D call. Germline assignment: CDR1 LGHNA and CDR2 YSLEER. This CDR3 has 15 residues. With 0 bases removed from V and 7 bases from J, the gap between germline ends came to 16 bases. Here the CDR3 DNA reads TGCGCCAGCAGCCAAGATTCCGGCCTTCTATGGGAGCAGTACTTC. This sequence encodes CASSQDSGLLWEQYF.

This chain uses TRBV9 with TRBJ2-4, with 8 bases that match TRBD2. V lost 0 bases, J lost 9 bases, and 8 bases stayed unmatched. Germline V gene data show CDR1 as SGDLS and CDR2 as YYNGEE. The CDR3 is 15 amino acids. Here the CDR3 reads CASSVGAGEVAIQYF. The CDR3, as DNA: TGTGCCAGCAGCGTAGGAGCGGGAGAGGTGGCCATTCAGTACTTC.

To note about this clonotype: It is likely a read error, because the conserved phenylalanine at the end of the CDR3 is missing. The J gene is TRBJ2-7, the V gene TRBV6-2 or TRBV6-3; 7 bases fit TRBD1. This CDR3 is built from 18 residues. CDR1 is MNHEY, CDR2 SVGEGT, per germline. The V segment lost 2 bases and the J segment 7 bases; nucleotides outside the gene matches: 20. The CDR3 region is CASSYNRGQEHLWGEQYC. The CDR3 nucleotides are TGTGCCAGCAGTTACAACCGAGGACAGGAACATCTTTGGGGAGAGCAGTACTGC.

This chain links TRBV9 with TRBJ2-4, with D possibly TRBD2 on 6 matching bases. V was shortened by 3 bases and J by 8 bases, with 9 bases between the two germline ends. CDR3 length equals 12 residues. Germline V lookup: CDR1 SGDLS, CDR2 YYNGEE. DNA of the CDR3: TGTGCCAGCAGCGGACCTAGCGACATTCAGTACTTC. It encodes CASSGPSDIQYF.

The V and J genes are TRBV27 and TRBJ2-1; 9 nucleotides match TRBD2. Per the germline V gene, CDR1 is MNHEY and CDR2 is SMNVEV (reference sequence). The length of the CDR3 is 13 residues. V was clipped by 7 bases and J by 9 bases; unmatched bases: 7. DNA of the CDR3: TGTGCCAGCACGACTAGCGGAGGGGGTGAGCAGTTCTTC. Protein sequence: CASTTSGGGEQFF.

The chain uses TRBV4-3 and TRBJ2-5; D unresolved. Germline values: CDR1 LGHNA, CDR2 YSLEER. This CDR3 contains 15 residues. Trimming took off 1 base at V and 4 bases at J, with 13 bases between the two ends. The CDR3 loop reads CASSQGAFQGETQYF. In DNA, the CDR3 is TGCGCCAGCAGCCAAGGGGCATTTCAAGGAGAGACCCAGTACTTC.

The V and J genes are TRBV7-9 and TRBJ2-7; the D is unclear. This CDR3 spans 13 amino acids. Per germline, CDR1 SEHNR and CDR2 FQNEAQ (reference sequence). Trimming shortened V by 1 base and J by 2 bases, and 6 bases separated the two germline ends. CDR3 amino acids: CASSLGVAYEQYF. As DNA, the CDR3 is TGTGCCAGCAGCTTAGGGGTAGCCTACGAGCAGTACTTC.

A few counts support this clonotype. This rearrangement joins TRBV4-3 to TRBJ2-7; D might be TRBD2 (6 bases). Trimming shortened V by 0 bases and J by 2 bases, and 8 bases separated the two germline ends. CDR1 and CDR2 (germline): LGHNA, YSLEER. CDR3 size: 14 residues. For the CDR3, the DNA is TGCGCCAGCAGCCAAGATCGGGGGACCTACGAGCAGTACTTC. Its translation: CASSQDRGTYEQYF.

The chain joins TRBV6-5 to TRBJ2-1; no definite D call. Germline CDR1 and CDR2: MNHEY and SVGAGI. The CDR3 totals 12 residues. V gave up 6 bases and J gave up 6 bases, with 9 bases separating them. The CDR3 loop is CASSPSLNEQFF. In DNA form, the CDR3 reads TGTGCCAGCAGCCCCTCTCTCAATGAGCAGTTCTTC.

This clonotype was counted between two and nine times. This chain uses TRBV7-9 with TRBJ2-7; TRBD2 aligns across 7 bases. This CDR3 is built from 15 residues. Germline V lookup: CDR1 SEHNR, CDR2 FQNEAQ (reference sequence). V lost 1 base and J lost 1; bases outside the gene matches: 4. CDR3 bases: TGTGCCAGCAGCTTAGTCGGGGGGTGGTCCTACGAGCAGTACTTC. Translation: CASSLVGGWSYEQYF. Using reference TRBV7-9 and TRBJ2-7 for the parts outside the CDR3, the full variable domain is DTGVSQNPRHKITKRGQNVTFRCDPISEHNRLYWYRQTLGQGPEFLTYFQNEAQLEKSRLLSDRFSAERPKGSFSTLEIQRTEQGDSAMYLCASSLVGGWSYEQYFGPGTRLTVT.

In DNA form, the CDR3 reads TGTGCCAGCAGTTACTCGGGGAGGGCCGAGCAGTACTTC. It yields the protein CASSYSGRAEQYF. This rearrangement joins TRBV6-5 to TRBJ2-7; 7 bases are a match to TRBD2. The V gene's germline CDR1 is MNHEY and CDR2 SVGAGI. The V segment lost 0 bases and the J segment 6 bases; nucleotides outside the gene matches: 2. This CDR3 contains 13 residues.

V is TRBV6-5 and J is TRBJ2-3; D remains ambiguous. V was trimmed by 3 bases and J by 0 bases, leaving 4 bases between them. The CDR3 is made up of 13 amino acids. Germline V gene lookup returns CDR1 MNHEY and CDR2 SVGAGI. This CDR3 is CASSYSSTDTQYF. In DNA, the CDR3 is TGTGCCAGCAGTTATTCTAGCACAGATACGCAGTATTTT.

CDR3 coding DNA: TGTGCCAGCAGCTTAGGGGCCGGGACTAGCGGGAGAGATACGCAGTATTTT. This gives the protein CASSLGAGTSGRDTQYF. The chain uses TRBV11-2 and TRBJ2-3; 14 bases map to TRBD2. Germline V CDR1 and CDR2: SGHAT, FQNNGV. With V trimmed by 1 base and J by 5 bases, 5 bases remained unmatched. The CDR3 is made up of 17 amino acids. Full variable domain (remainder filled in from reference TRBV11-2 and TRBJ2-3): EAGVAQSPRYKIIEKRQSVAFWCNPISGHATLYWYQQILGQGPKLLIQFQNNGVVDDSQLPKDRFSAERLKGVDSTLKIQPAKLEDSAVYLCASSLGAGTSGRDTQYFGPGTRLTVL.

This clonotype was recorded once. The chain couples TRBV7-9 to TRBJ2-1; 8 bases line up with TRBD2. Trimming cost V 1 base and J 10 bases; bases outside gene matches: 9. There are 15 residues in the CDR3. Looked up from germline, CDR1 is SEHNR and CDR2 is FQNEAQ (reference sequence). The CDR3 reads CASSLVPSTSEEQFF. CDR3 nucleotide sequence: TGTGCCAGCAGCTTAGTTCCCTCGACTAGCGAAGAGCAGTTCTTC.

The rearrangement links TRBV6-1 to TRBJ2-7; D gene uncertain. Germline V gene sequence: CDR1 MNHNS, CDR2 SASEGT. The CDR3 is made up of 11 amino acids. V lost 7 bases to trimming and J lost 0 bases, with 4 bases between them. In nucleotides, the CDR3 is TGTGCCAGCACCGACTCCTACGAGCAGTACTTC. Protein: CASTDSYEQYF.

The chain has TRBV7-9 and TRBJ2-1; 10 bases are a match to TRBD1. The CDR3 is 14 amino acids. Germline V CDR1 and CDR2: SEHNR, FQNEAQ (reference sequence). V shed 3 bases, J shed 9 bases, and the junction held 5 bases outside the gene matches. The CDR3, as DNA: TGTGCCAGCAGCTTTTACCGGGACAGGGGTGAGCAGTTCTTC. It yields the protein CASSFYRDRGEQFF.

This rearrangement joins TRBV15 to TRBJ1-3; no reliable D call. Trimming cost V 0 bases and J 8 bases, with 17 bases left between them. Germline CDR1 LNHNV, CDR2 YYDKDF (reference sequence). This CDR3 contains 16 residues. Written as DNA, the CDR3 is TGTGCCACCAGCAGAGACACCGTCGTGATGGGAGACACCATATATTTT. This encodes CATSRDTVVMGDTIYF.